This TCR beta chain was sequenced in a study of prognosis after radiotherapy for stage I lung cancer (dated by TCRdb to the early 2020s). Background for the entire study: Between April 2018 and 2019, nineteen patients with stage I NSCLC were enrolled in Nanjing, China. Newly diagnosed primary stage I lung tumors were present in fourteen patients, and oligometastatic NSCLC after surgical resection of the primary tumor was present in roughly 5 patients. Every patient was regarded as medically inoperable, because of comorbidities in over 10 cases and refusal of surgery in 6 or 7 cases. The cohort comprised 10 to 15 men and five or six women with a median age of 74.5 years, ranging from roughly 50 to 84 years. Squamous cell carcinoma histology was identified in several patients, and adenocarcinoma histology was identified in fewer than 15 patients. SBRT was given in 3 to 5 fractions with a biologically effective dose of at least 100 Gy, using image-guided IMRT or VMAT. In every patient, SBRT was given without any concurrent therapy. After SBRT, distant metastases developed in four of the 19 patients at a median of approximately seven months, while the remaining 15 patients had no significant progression. The study profiled peripheral blood TCR beta repertoires from stage I NSCLC patients before and after stereotactic body radiotherapy and related them to distant failure. For each of the roughly 20 patients, one blood sample was taken before SBRT and one after, so the study sequenced some 38 samples in total.

This clonotype was observed many times. The specificity of this receptor is unknown. No base quality values were provided; no much bigger clone lies one nucleotide off. From V the trimming removes 5 bases and from J it removes 4 bases, while the gene matches leave 4 bases of the junction unaccounted for. Per the germline V gene (reference sequence), LGHDT is the CDR1 and YNNKEL is the CDR2. CDR3 length: 14 amino acids, cysteine to phenylalanine. Of all the DNA, just the CDR3 is kept, 42 bases in frame from base 1. What the study reported, not specific to this receptor: TRBV and TRBJ usage frequencies reportedly varied with metastasis status, involving two V genes at baseline and several V and two J genes after SBRT. All reported P values were unadjusted for multiple comparisons. Post-SBRT Shannon entropy and its change from baseline were lower in patients who developed distant metastases; baseline Shannon entropy was not associated with metastases. A decrease in unique TCR clone counts was observed after SBRT (median roughly 10,000 before versus roughly 6,900 after; Wilcoxon paired P=0.011). No determination of tumor specificity was made for expanded TCR clones. Limitations of the study included a small cohort and short follow-up, and the study findings need independent validation.

A history of other malignancies or of prior chemotherapy or radiotherapy was absent in all patients, and node-negative disease was shown on CT and PET/CT in all patients. At each of two time points, roughly 6 milliliters of peripheral venous blood were collected in EDTA tubes. PBMCs were isolated by Ficoll-Paque Plus density-gradient centrifugation. Immediately after collection, samples were stored at -80 degrees C until analysis. Two rounds of multiplex PCR were performed to amplify the TCR beta CDR3 region from genomic DNA. In the first PCR round, primers specific to each TRBV and TRBJ gene were used, and the primer sequences were filed in Chinese patent CN105087789A. Universal primers were used in the second PCR round. The Roche High Pure PCR Template Preparation Kit was used to extract genomic DNA from the frozen PBMCs. Paired-end sequencing with 151 bp reads was performed on the libraries using an Illumina HiSeq 3000. The published analysis was carried out like this. CutAdapt was used to discard raw reads that did not contain the multiplex PCR primer sequences. PEAR was used to merge high-quality paired reads into contigs. By alignment to reference sequences, MiXCR assigned TRB V, D and J gene segments to each contig. To remove sequencing errors, CDR3 sequences were clustered according to base quality and sequence similarity. Shannon entropy, normalized by the natural log of the productive TCR sequence number, served as the measure of diversity. To get clonality, Shannon entropy was divided by the natural log of the number of unique clonotypes, and that result was subtracted from one. The Youden index of ROC curves was used to select progression-free survival cut-offs for repertoire metrics, and analyses were performed in R 3.5.3. TCRdb reanalyzed the raw reads on its own, using fastp at Q25 for trimming and MiXCR for clone calling, and kept in-frame beta chains. Duplicate CDR3 protein sequences are folded into a single record with the most common DNA and genes. V and J calls and clone size were set by TCRdb, not the authors. Present in this sample are more than 15,000 distinct CDR3 sequences, around 50% of which were seen just once. 25% to 30% of the sample rests with the top ten.

This clonotype was sampled from a donor aged 50 or older with non-small cell lung cancer. The chain employs TRBV3-1 and TRBJ1-5; TRBD1 lines up with 8 middle nucleotides. Material: PBMCs, obtained before or after stereotactic body radiation therapy (not recorded which). The CDR3 here reads CASSNRGANQPQHF. The DNA sequence is given as TGTGCCAGCAGCAACAGGGGGGCGAATCAGCCCCAGCATTTT.